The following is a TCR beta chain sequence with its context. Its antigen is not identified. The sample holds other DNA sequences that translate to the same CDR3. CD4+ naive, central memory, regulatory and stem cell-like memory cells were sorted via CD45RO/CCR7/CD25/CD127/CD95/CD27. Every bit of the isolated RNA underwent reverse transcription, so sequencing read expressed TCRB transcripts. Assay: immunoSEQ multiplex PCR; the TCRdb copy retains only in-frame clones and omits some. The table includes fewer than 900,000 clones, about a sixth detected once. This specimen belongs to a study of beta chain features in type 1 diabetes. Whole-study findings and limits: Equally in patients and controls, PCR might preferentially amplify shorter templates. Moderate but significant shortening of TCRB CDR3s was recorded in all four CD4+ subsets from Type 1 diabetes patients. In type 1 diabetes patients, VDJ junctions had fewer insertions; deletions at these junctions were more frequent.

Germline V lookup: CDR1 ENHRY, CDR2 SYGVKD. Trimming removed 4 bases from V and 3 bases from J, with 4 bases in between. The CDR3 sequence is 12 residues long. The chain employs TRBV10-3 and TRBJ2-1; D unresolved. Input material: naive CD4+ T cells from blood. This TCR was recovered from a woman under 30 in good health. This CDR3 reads CAISGSYNEQFF. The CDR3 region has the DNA TGTGCCATCAGTGGGAGCTACAATGAGCAGTTCTTC.